These 32 T cell receptor beta chains were sequenced from one sample in a study of blood T cell repertoires in COVID-19. Clones were read by immunoSEQ multiplex PCR, and TCRdb kept only the in-frame ones, dropping some. Among 300,000 to 350,000 clones, around 90% were seen once, and the ten largest hold roughly 7.3%. The sequenced material came from peripheral blood. The receptors shown here come from a woman aged 30 to 39 with COVID-19, enrolled during active disease.

The chain carries TRBV28 and TRBJ1-5; D is possibly TRBD1 (5 bases). This CDR3 contains 13 residues. V lost 3 bases and J lost 7, with 10 bases in between. Germline V gene lookup returns CDR1 MDHEN and CDR2 SYDVKM. The CDR3 DNA is TGTGCCAGCAGTTTGACAGTGATCCAGCCCCAGCATTTT. Translated, it gives CASSLTVIQPQHF.

The chain links TRBV5-4 to TRBJ2-2; 7 nucleotides align to TRBD1. Germline V CDR1 and CDR2: SGHNT, YYREEE (reference sequence). Trimming removed 4 bases from V and 0 bases from J; junction bases left unmatched: 6. The CDR3 loop spans 16 amino acids. CDR3 in amino acids: CASSRRGQPNTGELFF. The DNA of the CDR3 is TGTGCCAGCAGCAGAAGGGGACAGCCGAACACCGGGGAGCTGTTTTTT.

The V call is TRBV30, the J call TRBJ2-7; weak D call: TRBD2 (7 bases). The V gene lost 0 bases and the J gene lost 6 bases, with 12 bases spanning the gap. The CDR3 has 13 amino acids. CDR1 GTSNPN and CDR2 SVGIG come from the germline V gene (reference sequence). Here the CDR3 reads CAWSVQGGSEQYF. The CDR3 bases are TGTGCCTGGAGTGTACAGGGAGGGTCCGAGCAGTACTTC.

J is TRBJ2-7 and V is TRBV12-3 or TRBV12-4; a possible D gene is TRBD2 (5 bases). The CDR3 consists of 13 residues. V was pared by 10 bases and J by 3 bases, with 16 bases between. CDR3 sequence reads: CATADSGLYEQYF. CDR3 nucleotide sequence: TGTGCCACCGCGGACTCAGGCCTCTACGAGCAGTACTTC.

The chain recombines TRBV9 with TRBJ1-6; TRBD1 might be the D (5 bases). V lost 0 bases and J 5 bases, leaving 9 bases between the germline ends. Germline CDR1 and CDR2: SGDLS and YYNGEE. There are 15 residues in the CDR3. The CDR3 protein is CASSVGGSHNSPLHF. The CDR3, as DNA: TGTGCCAGCAGCGTAGGGGGCAGCCATAATTCACCCCTCCACTTT.

The chain links TRBV4-1 to TRBJ2-7; D not resolved. Trimming left V 1 base short and J 9 bases short, with 13 bases between. Germline CDR1 reads MGHRA; CDR2 reads YSYEKL. CDR3 length equals 13 residues. CDR3 sequence reads: CASSQVGVVGQYF. The CDR3 DNA reads TGCGCCAGCAGCCAAGTTGGAGTGGTTGGGCAGTACTTC.

The rearrangement joins TRBV6-2 or TRBV6-3 to TRBJ2-2; D uncertain. There are 15 residues in the CDR3. The V gene's germline CDR1 is MNHEY and CDR2 SVGEGT. V was cut by 2 bases and J by 5 bases, with 12 bases left in between. The CDR3 region is CASSYPVVGTGELFF. CDR3 coding DNA: TGTGCCAGCAGTTACCCAGTTGTCGGGACCGGGGAGCTGTTTTTT.

This clone was counted a single time. The rearrangement links TRBV30 to TRBJ2-7, with 10 bases fitting TRBD2. The germline V gene has CDR1 GTSNPN and CDR2 SVGIG (reference sequence). This CDR3 region has 16 residues. The J segment lost 2 bases and the V segment lost 3 bases, leaving 10 bases of the junction unmatched. The CDR3 DNA reads as TGTGCCTGGAGAAAGCTAGCGGGAGACCGCCCCTACGAGCAGTACTTC. Protein sequence: CAWRKLAGDRPYEQYF.

The chain couples TRBV7-2 to TRBJ2-7; 7 bases are shared with TRBD2. The CDR3 has 15 amino acids. With V trimmed by 7 bases and J by 6 bases, 15 bases remained unmatched. Germline V gene data show CDR1 as SGHTA and CDR2 as FQGNSA. This CDR3 reads CASTPVSGWEGEQYF. The CDR3 DNA is TGTGCCAGCACCCCGGTTAGCGGGTGGGAGGGCGAGCAGTACTTC.

The chain couples TRBV20-1 to TRBJ1-5; the D is unclear. Germline V gene data show CDR1 as DFQATT and CDR2 as SNEGSKA (reference sequence). Trimming shortened V by 3 bases and J by 9 bases, and 15 bases separated the two germline ends. This CDR3 spans 13 amino acids. The CDR3 nucleotides are TGCAGTGCTAGTACAACATCCCTTGGGCCCCAGCATTTT. Translating gives CSASTTSLGPQHF.

This rearrangement joins TRBV5-1 to TRBJ1-1; possible D gene TRBD1, 5 bases. Looked up from germline, CDR1 is SGHRS and CDR2 is YFSETQ. The germline V and J ends were trimmed by 5 bases and 4 bases, with 18 bases remaining between them. The CDR3 runs to 15 residues. The CDR3 DNA sequence: TGCGCCAGCAGAACCCAGGTAGGGGATAGCACTGAAGCTTTCTTT. Its translation is CASRTQVGDSTEAFF.

V usage is TRBV18 and J usage is TRBJ2-7; TRBD1 is a possible D gene (5 bases). The germline V gene has CDR1 KGHSH and CDR2 LQKENI. The V end was cut by 3 bases, the J end by 3 bases, with 9 bases between. CDR3 length: 13 residues. The CDR3: CASSPQGIYEQYF. CDR3 DNA sequence: TGTGCCAGCTCACCCCAGGGTATCTACGAGCAGTACTTC.

The rearrangement uses TRBV5-5 and TRBJ2-1; TRBD1 matches 9 bases. Per germline, CDR1 SGHKS and CDR2 YYEKEE (reference sequence). The CDR3 totals 15 residues. V shed 4 bases, J shed 7 bases, and the junction held 9 bases outside the gene matches. This CDR3 reads CASSPGQGRNNEQFF. CDR3 coding DNA: TGTGCCAGCAGCCCGGGACAGGGTCGGAATAATGAGCAGTTCTTC.

This chain uses TRBV6-5 with TRBJ1-1; the D gene is possibly TRBD1 (5 bases). This CDR3 spans 13 amino acids. V was clipped by 4 bases and J by 5 bases, with 11 bases between them. Germline V gene lookup returns CDR1 MNHEY and CDR2 SVGAGI. The CDR3 loop reads CASSSPGGTEAFF. CDR3 nucleotides: TGTGCCAGCAGTTCCCCCGGGGGGACTGAAGCTTTCTTT.

The chain couples TRBV28 to TRBJ1-5; TRBD1 matches at 9 bases. V was clipped by 6 bases and J by 5 bases; unmatched bases: 8. Germline CDR1 MDHEN, CDR2 SYDVKM. The CDR3 extends over 15 amino acids. The CDR3: CASRLTGGGDQPQHF. CDR3 nucleotides: TGTGCCAGCAGGTTGACAGGGGGTGGTGATCAGCCCCAGCATTTT.

The chain combines TRBV7-2 with TRBJ2-3; D is perhaps TRBD2 (5 bases). Between the trimmed V and J ends, which lost 1 base and 0 bases, there was a span of 8 bases. CDR1 SGHTA and CDR2 FQGNSA come from the germline V gene. This CDR3 has 15 residues. The CDR3 is CASSLVGGSTDTQYF. CDR3 coding DNA: TGTGCCAGCAGCTTAGTAGGCGGGAGCACAGATACGCAGTATTTT.

The chain is built from TRBV4-1 and TRBJ2-1, with 7 bases lining up with TRBD2. Germline CDR1 and CDR2: MGHRA and YSYEKL. The V segment lost 4 bases and the J segment 0 bases; nucleotides outside the gene matches: 9. The CDR3 length is 17 residues. CDR3 sequence: CASSPWMGGSSYNEQFF. The CDR3 DNA reads TGCGCCAGCAGCCCTTGGATGGGGGGGAGCTCCTACAATGAGCAGTTCTTC.

This clone was seen just once. The chain has TRBV7-3 and TRBJ1-1; no reliable D call. Trimming left V 5 bases short and J 3 bases short, with 13 bases between. Per germline, CDR1 SGHTA and CDR2 FQGTGA. The CDR3 runs 14 residues. CDR3 DNA: TGTGCCAGCAGCCTCTCGAGGGCCCACACTGAAGCTTTCTTT. It encodes CASSLSRAHTEAFF.

The V and J genes are TRBV4-3 and TRBJ1-5; TRBD1 is a possible D gene (6 bases). Looked up from germline, CDR1 is LGHNA and CDR2 is YSLEER. The CDR3 totals 14 residues. Deletions cut 1 base from V and 3 bases from J, with 7 bases between. CDR3 in DNA: TGCGCCAGCAGCCAAGGGACAGCCAATCAGCCCCAGCATTTT. As protein: CASSQGTANQPQHF.

This sequence joins TRBV9 and TRBJ2-1; 9 nucleotides line up with TRBD1. Germline CDR1 SGDLS, CDR2 YYNGEE. The CDR3 sequence is 16 residues long. Trimming took 2 bases from V and 8 from J; bases not matched to a gene: 11. This CDR3 is CASSVGTGLVNDEQFF. The CDR3 region has the DNA TGTGCCAGCAGCGTCGGGACAGGGTTGGTTAACGATGAGCAGTTCTTC.

V and J are TRBV5-4 and TRBJ2-3; tentative D call: TRBD2 (6 bases). Germline CDR1 is SGHNT and CDR2 is YYREEE (reference sequence). V lost 3 bases to trimming and J lost 0 bases, with 8 bases between them. The CDR3 contains 14 residues. The CDR3 reads CASSSGLSTDTQYF. CDR3 nucleotide sequence: TGTGCCAGCAGCTCGGGACTGAGCACAGATACGCAGTATTTT.

This chain links TRBV3-1 (or the pseudogene TRBV3-2) with TRBJ1-1; 7 bases agree with TRBD1. Germline assignment: CDR1 LGHDT and CDR2 YNNKEL (reference sequence). V was clipped by 3 bases and J by 4 bases; unmatched bases: 5. This CDR3 has 14 residues. The CDR3 DNA follows: TGTGCCAGCAGCCACAGGGCAGGGGGCACTGAAGCTTTCTTT. Amino acids: CASSHRAGGTEAFF.

The genes are TRBV5-1 and TRBJ1-3; TRBD1 might be the D (6 bases). CDR3 length: 14 amino acids. Germline CDR1 SGHRS, CDR2 YFSETQ. V was trimmed by 1 base and J by 4 bases, leaving 9 bases between them. The CDR3 is CASSLRQGGNTIYF. Written as DNA, the CDR3 is TGCGCCAGCAGCTTGAGGCAGGGGGGAAACACCATATATTTT.

V and J are TRBV28 and TRBJ1-2; the match to TRBD1 covers 10 bases. This CDR3 has 14 residues. Germline V gene data show CDR1 as MDHEN and CDR2 as SYDVKM. J gave up 8 bases and V 3 bases, and 6 bases lay outside the gene matches. CDR3 protein: CASSFLDRGDGYTF. CDR3 in DNA: TGTGCCAGCAGTTTTTTGGACAGGGGGGACGGCTACACCTTC.

The chain links TRBV6-5 to TRBJ2-2, with D possibly being TRBD1 (6 bases). V was clipped by 6 bases and J by 4 bases, with 12 bases between them. The germline CDR1 and CDR2 sequences are MNHEY and SVGAGI. The CDR3 consists of 14 residues. Here the CDR3 reads CASRGVGGTGELFF. The DNA of the CDR3 is TGTGCCAGCAGGGGCGTAGGGGGCACCGGGGAGCTGTTTTTT.

As regards this clone: This may stem from a read error, because a much larger clone lies one nucleotide away. The chain employs TRBV7-2 and TRBJ2-1; 13 positions match TRBD2. Germline V CDR1 and CDR2: SGHTA, FQGNSA. This CDR3 spans 15 amino acids. Trimming took 6 bases from V and 5 from J; bases not matched to a gene: 4. The CDR3 sequence is CASRPGTSGNNEQFF. The DNA of the CDR3 is TGTGCCAGCAGGCCCGGGACTAGCGGGAACAATGAGCAGTTCTTC. The whole variable domain, remainder taken from reference TRBV7-2 and TRBJ2-1, is GAGVSQSPSNKVTEKGKDVELRCDPISGHTALYWYRQSLGQGLEFLIYFQGNSAPDKSGLPSDRFSAERTGGSVSTLTIQRTQQEDSAVYLCASRPGTSGNNEQFFGPGTRLTVL.

The CDR3: CASSLAIGSYEQYF. The CDR3 DNA follows: TGTGCCAGCAGCTTAGCGATCGGGTCCTACGAGCAGTACTTC. The chain couples TRBV7-6 to TRBJ2-7; D gene unclear. Germline-derived CDR1 and CDR2 are SGHVS and FNYEAQ. Trimming left V 0 bases short and J 1 base short, with 7 bases between. There are 14 residues in the CDR3.

The rearrangement joins TRBV24-1 to TRBJ1-2; no clear D. Germline V gene data show CDR1 as KGHDR and CDR2 as SFDVKD. This CDR3 has 12 residues. V lost 10 bases and J lost 6, with 14 bases in between. The CDR3 nucleotides read TGTGCCACAAGACGGGGAAGTGATGGCTACACCTTC. Translation gives CATRRGSDGYTF.

This rearrangement joins TRBV2 to TRBJ1-4; 9 bases line up with TRBD1. The CDR3 has 18 residues. Looked up from germline, CDR1 is SNHLY and CDR2 is FYNNEI. V shed 5 bases and J 0 bases; nucleotides not matched to a gene: 10. The CDR3 coding sequence is TGTGCCAGCAGTTCCCGGGACAGGGACCTTGCAACTAATGAAAAACTGTTTTTT. This codes for CASSSRDRDLATNEKLFF.

This chain joins TRBV2 and TRBJ2-2; 9 bases map to TRBD2. The V gene end was trimmed by 1 base and the J gene end by 6 bases; junction bases not matched to a gene: 9. Germline V CDR1 and CDR2: SNHLY, FYNNEI. CDR3 length equals 17 residues. Here the CDR3 reads CASSEEGLAGIPGELFF. CDR3 in DNA: TGTGCCAGCAGTGAAGAGGGTCTAGCGGGAATCCCCGGGGAGCTGTTTTTT.

The rearrangement uses TRBV30 and TRBJ1-2; no definite D call. Germline values: CDR1 GTSNPN, CDR2 SVGIG (reference sequence). V shed 2 bases and J shed 5 bases, with 9 bases lying between them. CDR3 length: 12 amino acids. DNA for the CDR3: TGTGCCTGGAGTACCGGACTTTATGGCTACACCTTC. Translating it yields CAWSTGLYGYTF.

CDR3 residues: CASRRQGGSTGELFF. Here the CDR3 DNA reads TGTGCCAGCAGACGACAGGGGGGTAGCACCGGGGAGCTGTTTTTT. The V and J genes are TRBV28 and TRBJ2-2; 9 nucleotides match TRBD1. The CDR3 runs to 15 residues. CDR1 is MDHEN and CDR2 is SYDVKM in the germline V gene. J gave up 4 bases and V 6 bases, and 6 bases lay outside the gene matches.